This record looks at one T cell receptor (beta chain) sequence and its context. Once RNA had been extracted, it was reverse transcribed into cDNA to act as the sequencing template. TCRdb's copy holds only in-frame clones and misses some; the assay was immunoSEQ multiplex PCR. The sample includes roughly 220,000 clones, 35% to 45% of them seen just once. The source of the sample is a study of CD8+ T cells in alopecia areata. Study details: Once tofacitinib had been taken for 6 to 18 months, 6 months off drug followed.

The germline CDR1 and CDR2 sequences are SGHTA and FQGNSA. CDR3 length: 14 residues. J gave up 4 bases and V 2 bases, and 4 bases lay outside the gene matches. Specified treatment: oral pan-JAK inhibitor, 5-10 mg twice daily. Sorting separated CD4+ and CD8+ T cells out of PBMCs. This material consisted of CD4+ T cells sorted from blood, taken between weeks 30 and 35, from a patient treated with tofacitinib. This receptor was taken from a human donor with alopecia areata. The rearrangement uses TRBV7-2 and TRBJ1-2, with 7 bases identical to TRBD1. DNA for the CDR3: TGTGCCAGCAGCTTATATAGGGACAGCTATGGCTACACCTTC. Translated: CASSLYRDSYGYTF. The full variable domain, its missing parts supplied by reference TRBV7-2 and TRBJ1-2, is GAGVSQSPSNKVTEKGKDVELRCDPISGHTALYWYRQSLGQGLEFLIYFQGNSAPDKSGLPSDRFSAERTGGSVSTLTIQRTQQEDSAVYLCASSLYRDSYGYTFGSGTRLTVV.